What follows are 8 T cell receptor beta chains derived from one specimen sequenced in a study of shared clonotypes between healthy human individuals (TCRdb year 2020). Libraries were prepared through the immunoSEQ multiplex PCR assay. In TCRdb, the immuneACCESS table is reduced to in-frame sequences with V and J assigned. These tables do not hold every clone; where another copy was compared, an unresolved V gene accounts for under half, and the others remain unexplained. The sample has roughly 1,100,000 clones on record, around 74% of them singletons. Approximately 1.3% of the sample is taken by the ten largest. Sequencing was done on a sample of memory CD4+ T cells sorted from blood. This specimen's cell subset or site label, per the study, means: CD45RA-negative fraction. Receptors were obtained from a man younger than 35 in good health.

The chain has TRBV19 and TRBJ2-3, with 7 bases aligning to TRBD2. CDR1 is LNHDA and CDR2 is SQIVND in the germline V gene (reference sequence). Trimming removed 5 bases from V and 2 bases from J; junction bases left unmatched: 7. The CDR3 runs to 15 residues. CDR3 residues: CASSQSGVSTDTQYF. The CDR3 DNA follows: TGTGCCAGTAGTCAAAGCGGGGTTTCCACAGATACGCAGTATTTT.

The J gene is TRBJ2-3, the V gene TRBV6-1; 12 bases agree with TRBD2. CDR1 and CDR2 (germline): MNHNS, SASEGT. The CDR3 totals 15 residues. Unmatched junction bases numbered 5, after V lost 4 bases and J lost 6 bases. CDR3 residues: CASSAKLAGGDTQYF. Here the CDR3 DNA reads TGTGCCAGCAGTGCAAAACTAGCGGGAGGCGATACGCAGTATTTT.

Note on this clone: The identical CDR3 is also encoded by other nucleotide sequences in the sample. The DNA for the CDR3 is TGTGCCAGCAGCTACTCAGATACGCAGTATTTT. Translated, it gives CASSYSDTQYF. This sequence joins TRBV7-9 and TRBJ2-3; the D is unclear. This CDR3 has 11 residues. The germline CDR1 and CDR2 sequences are SEHNR and FQNEAQ (reference sequence). V gave up 4 bases and J gave up 4 bases, with 3 bases separating them.

This rearrangement joins TRBV7-9 to TRBJ2-5, with 10 bases fitting TRBD2. Germline values: CDR1 SEHNR, CDR2 FQNEAQ (reference sequence). There are 16 residues in the CDR3. With 4 bases clipped from V and 2 bases from J, the junction kept 7 bases outside the gene matches. CDR3 amino acids: CASSSRSAGGQETQYF. The CDR3 region has the DNA TGTGCCAGCAGCTCCCGGTCAGCGGGGGGGCAAGAGACCCAGTACTTC.

CDR3 nucleotides: TGTGCCAGCAGCTTGACCCTAGGACTAGCAACAGATACGCAGTATTTT. Its protein product is CASSLTLGLATDTQYF. V gene TRBV5-4 combines with J gene TRBJ2-3; 8 bases fit TRBD2. CDR1 is SGHNT, CDR2 YYREEE, per germline (reference sequence). Trimming cost V 1 base and J 3 bases; bases outside gene matches: 7. The CDR3 totals 16 residues.

J is TRBJ1-6 and V is TRBV18, with TRBD1 matching 9 bases. This CDR3 is built from 16 residues. Trimming at V came to 2 bases and at J to 6 bases, leaving 5 bases not matched to a gene. Looked up from germline, CDR1 is KGHSH and CDR2 is LQKENI. CDR3 sequence reads: CASSPELTGGNSPLHF. CDR3 sequence (DNA): TGTGCCAGCTCACCAGAATTGACAGGGGGTAATTCACCCCTCCACTTT. Full variable domain (remainder filled in from reference TRBV18 and TRBJ1-6): NAGVMQNPRHLVRRRGQEARLRCSPMKGHSHVYWYRQLPEEGLKFMVYLQKENIIDESGMPKERFSAEFPKEGPSILRIQQVVRGDSAAYFCASSPELTGGNSPLHFGNGTRLTVT.

This clone has just a few counts. The gene calls are TRBV30 and TRBJ2-7, with D possibly being TRBD1 (6 bases). CDR1 and CDR2 (germline): GTSNPN, SVGIG (reference sequence). Trimming cost V 4 bases and J 11 bases, with 21 bases left between them. The CDR3 spans 13 residues. The CDR3 protein is CAWTPKQGLRKYF. Here the CDR3 DNA reads TGTGCCTGGACTCCGAAACAGGGTCTACGAAAGTACTTC. Looking up the rest from reference TRBV30 and TRBJ2-7 gives the full variable domain: SQTIHQWPATLVQPVGSPLSLECTVEGTSNPNLYWYRQAAGRGLQLLFYSVGIGQISSEVPQNLSASRPQDRQFILSSKKLLLSDSGFYLCAWTPKQGLRKYFGPGTRLTVT.

The chain uses TRBV19 and TRBJ1-2; tentatively, D is TRBD1 (5 bases). CDR3 length equals 15 residues. Trimming left V 10 bases short and J 7 bases short, with 25 bases between. In germline, CDR1 is LNHDA, CDR2 SQIVND (reference sequence). CDR3 in DNA: TGTGCCACCGGCCCTACGACAGCCTCGGCATCTGGCTACACCTTC. The encoded protein is CATGPTTASASGYTF.